The clone carrying this T cell receptor (beta chain) showed up many times. Antigen: not known. The CDR3 runs 16 residues. The germline V and J ends were trimmed by 4 bases and 4 bases, with 15 bases remaining between them. Germline CDR1 and CDR2: SGDLS and YYNGEE. The entry originates in a study of regulatory T cells in long-lasting Graves disease. General observations from the study: Since the sample size was small, accuracy may have been reduced.

This sample's time point: newly diagnosed GD, antithyroid drugs for less than 3 months. Making the TCR library involved RNA that had been extracted from PBMCs. In building TCR beta libraries, iRepertoire HTBI primers were used together with Arm-PCR of CDR3 regions. TCRdb reanalysed the multiplex PCR reads using MiXCR and keeps one entry per CDR3 protein. The data contain 250,000 to 300,000 distinct CDR3 sequences, about 20% of them singletons. This sample also belongs to another study, concerning T cells in Graves' hyperthyroidism and ophthalmopathy. This second report adds: Appearing also in blood were most of the thyroid clonotypes expanded above 0.001. Ophthalmopathy cases were set apart from stable hyperthyroidism by a 13 V-J model.

The chain links TRBV9 to TRBJ1-6; D uncertain. This receptor was taken from a woman aged 25 to 39 with Graves disease. The sample here was peripheral blood mononuclear cells (PBMCs), taken at new diagnosis, from a patient treated with antithyroid drugs. The CDR3 region has the DNA TGTGCCAGCAGCTCTCGATCCAACGCTTATAATTCACCCCTCCACTTT. It specifies CASSSRSNAYNSPLHF.